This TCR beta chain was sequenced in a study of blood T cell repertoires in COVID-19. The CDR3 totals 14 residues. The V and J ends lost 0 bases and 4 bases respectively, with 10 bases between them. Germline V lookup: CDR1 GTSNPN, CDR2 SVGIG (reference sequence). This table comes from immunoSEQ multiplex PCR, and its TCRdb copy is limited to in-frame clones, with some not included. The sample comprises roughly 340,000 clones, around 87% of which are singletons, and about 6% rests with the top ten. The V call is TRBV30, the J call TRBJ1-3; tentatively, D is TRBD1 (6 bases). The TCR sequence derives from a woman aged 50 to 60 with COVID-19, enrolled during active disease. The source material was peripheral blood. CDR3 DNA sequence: TGTGCCTGGAGTGTCGGGGGGCGAGGAAACACCATATATTTT. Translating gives CAWSVGGRGNTIYF.